Below are 13 T cell receptor beta chains sequenced from a single sample in a study of naive and memory T cell subsets. Both TRBC1 and TRBC2 were covered by a beta constant-region primer of two equimolar oligonucleotides. Ligated cDNA was amplified by four rounds of PCR with nested alpha and beta constant-region primers and SP2. TCRdb analysed the UMI-ligation and nested PCR reads with MiXCR anew, one entry per CDR3 protein. The profile shows approximately 80,000 distinct CDR3 sequences, about 8.2% of them singletons. Sequenced sample: naive CD8+ T cells from blood. The receptors were sampled from a human donor in good health.

This clonotype was recorded a few times. The chain couples TRBV11-1 to TRBJ2-7; D may be TRBD1 (6 bases). The germline V gene encodes CDR1 SGHAT and CDR2 FQDESV (reference sequence). Trimming left V 5 bases short and J 7 bases short, with 9 bases between. This CDR3 is 11 amino acids long. CDR3 bases: TGTGCCAGCAGCCCCGGGACAGAGCAGTACTTC. It codes for CASSPGTEQYF.

V gene TRBV7-2 combines with J gene TRBJ2-5; 8 nucleotides agree with TRBD2. After removal of 5 bases from V and 5 bases from J, the junction contained 13 bases not matched to a gene. Germline V gene data show CDR1 as SGHTA and CDR2 as FQGNSA. The CDR3 is 16 residues long. CDR3 bases: TGTGCCAGCAGCCACCGGGAGGGCCCGTCCCGGGAGACCCAGTACTTC. Translated, it gives CASSHREGPSRETQYF.

This chain uses TRBV20-1 with TRBJ2-3, with 9 nucleotides matching TRBD2. This CDR3 region has 17 residues. The germline V gene has CDR1 DFQATT and CDR2 SNEGSKA (reference sequence). Losses at the gene ends were 5 bases for V and 2 bases for J; bases not matched to a gene: 14. CDR3 amino acids: CSASWGRTSDYTDTQYF. The CDR3 DNA sequence: TGCAGTGCTTCTTGGGGTAGGACTAGCGATTACACAGATACGCAGTATTTT.

This chain joins TRBV19 and TRBJ1-2, with D maybe TRBD1 (6 bases). The CDR3 sequence is 19 residues long. The V gene lost 4 bases and the J gene lost 2 bases, with 26 bases spanning the gap. The germline V gene encodes CDR1 LNHDA and CDR2 SQIVND (reference sequence). The CDR3 is CASSSSGTNRDLANYGYTF. CDR3 DNA: TGTGCCAGTAGTAGTTCCGGGACAAATCGAGACTTGGCGAACTATGGCTACACCTTC.

The sample holds a few counts of this clonotype. The chain employs TRBV29-1 and TRBJ2-7, with 7 positions matching TRBD2. In germline, CDR1 is SQVTM, CDR2 ANQGSEA. After removal of 6 bases from V and 0 bases from J, the junction contained 5 bases not matched to a gene. There are 13 residues in the CDR3. The CDR3 here is CSVSSGLSYEQYF. DNA for the CDR3: TGCAGCGTATCTAGCGGCCTCTCCTACGAGCAGTACTTC.

This chain uses TRBV29-1 with TRBJ1-1; D is undetermined. Germline V gene sequence: CDR1 SQVTM, CDR2 ANQGSEA. The CDR3 covers 13 residues. V lost 3 bases and J lost 4, with 12 bases in between. The CDR3 coding sequence is TGCAGCGTTGAGAGAGGAGAATCCACTGAAGCTTTCTTT. Its protein product is CSVERGESTEAFF.

The gene calls are TRBV15 and TRBJ2-3; 9 nucleotides agree with TRBD1. Germline lookup yields CDR1 LNHNV and CDR2 YYDKDF (reference sequence). The CDR3 runs 13 residues. After removal of 5 bases from V and 6 bases from J, the junction contained 3 bases not matched to a gene. The CDR3 loop reads CATSADRGDTQYF. In DNA, the CDR3 is TGTGCCACCAGCGCGGACAGGGGTGATACGCAGTATTTT.

This rearrangement joins TRBV7-2 to TRBJ2-5; TRBD2 agrees at 9 bases. The CDR3 extends over 14 amino acids. Unmatched junction bases numbered 6, after V lost 5 bases and J lost 5 bases. CDR1 is SGHTA and CDR2 is FQGNSA in the germline V gene. The CDR3 protein is CASSGSGSGETQYF. DNA of the CDR3: TGTGCCAGCAGCGGTAGCGGGAGCGGGGAGACCCAGTACTTC.

At least ten counts were recorded for this clonotype. The CDR3 DNA follows: TGTGCCAGCAGCATTAGGGAGGGTAGGAATGAGCAGTTCTTC. Protein product: CASSIREGRNEQFF. The chain is built from TRBV12-3 or TRBV12-4 and TRBJ2-1; 7 bases match TRBD2. This CDR3 contains 14 residues. V shed 6 bases and J 7 bases; nucleotides not matched to a gene: 9.

The chain recombines TRBV12-5 with TRBJ2-7, with 8 bases matching TRBD1. V trimming: 0 bases; J trimming: 6 bases; junction bases outside the gene matches: 16. Looked up from germline, CDR1 is LGHNT and CDR2 is FRNRAP. CDR3 length: 18 amino acids. In DNA, the CDR3 is TGTGCTAGTGGTTTGGTACAGTCTCTCAGGGGGCCCGCCTGCGAGCAGTACTTC. This translates into CASGLVQSLRGPACEQYF.

In regard to this clonotype: The junction differs from germline at one of its ends, possibly a read error. This chain uses TRBV29-1 with TRBJ1-3; 7 nucleotides agree with TRBD1. Germline values: CDR1 SQVTM, CDR2 ANQGSEA. The CDR3 contains 12 residues. The DNA for the CDR3 is TGCAGCGTCACAGGGGTCGGAACCACCATATATTTT. It translates to CSVTGVGTTIYF.

This clonotype appeared many times. V is TRBV11-2 and J is TRBJ2-2, with D possibly TRBD2 on 6 matching bases. The CDR3 sequence is 18 residues long. Germline loops: CDR1 SGHAT, CDR2 FQNNGV. Trimming shortened V by 2 bases and J by 6 bases, and 22 bases separated the two germline ends. The CDR3 DNA sequence: TGTGCCAGCAGCTTACCCCTGGAGGGGCAGGGTGTCGCCGGGGAGCTGTTTTTT. This sequence encodes CASSLPLEGQGVAGELFF.

The rearrangement joins TRBV29-1 to TRBJ2-2; 7 bases agree with TRBD1. The germline gives CDR1 SQVTM, CDR2 ANQGSEA. J was trimmed by 6 bases and V by 1 base; bases with no gene match: 8. The length of the CDR3 is 15 residues. The CDR3 loop reads CSVEVARQGPGELFF. In nucleotides, the CDR3 is TGCAGCGTTGAAGTCGCACGACAGGGCCCCGGGGAGCTGTTTTTT.